This T cell receptor beta chain came from a study of metastatic and nonmetastatic thyroid tumors. TCRdb ran MiXCR on the PCR reads. Of fewer than 20,000 clones in the sample, 30% to 40% were seen once. This clone is labeled medium-sized. Trimming left V 4 bases short and J 9 bases short, with 13 bases between. Germline values: CDR1 SGHTA, CDR2 FQGNSA. The CDR3 totals 12 residues. The entire patient cohort was treatment-naive prior to thyroid surgery. The receptor's source is a male donor with papillary thyroid cancer or a benign thyroid nodule (not recorded which). Some clones in this sample may be carry-over from other donors' samples. The chain combines TRBV7-2 with TRBJ2-7; possibly TRBD1 or TRBD2 for D (6 bases each). The sequencing input was tumor tissue. The CDR3 DNA reads TGTGCCAGCAGCTCTGGGCCGGGGGCGCAGTACTTC. It yields the protein CASSSGPGAQYF.